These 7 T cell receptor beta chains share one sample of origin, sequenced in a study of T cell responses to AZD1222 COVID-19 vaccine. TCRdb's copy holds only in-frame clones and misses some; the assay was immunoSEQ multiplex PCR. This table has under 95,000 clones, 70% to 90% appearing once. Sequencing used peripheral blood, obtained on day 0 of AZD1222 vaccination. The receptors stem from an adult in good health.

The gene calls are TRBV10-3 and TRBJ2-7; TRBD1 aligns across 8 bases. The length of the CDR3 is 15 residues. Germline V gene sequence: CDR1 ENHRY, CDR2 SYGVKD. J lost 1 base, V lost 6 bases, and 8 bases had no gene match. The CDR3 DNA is TGTGCCATCAGCAGACAGGGGATGGGATCCTACGAGCAGTACTTC. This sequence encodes CAISRQGMGSYEQYF.

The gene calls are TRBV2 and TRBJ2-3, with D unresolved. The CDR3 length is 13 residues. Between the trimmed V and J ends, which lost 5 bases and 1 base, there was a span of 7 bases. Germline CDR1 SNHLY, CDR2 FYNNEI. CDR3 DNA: TGTGCCAGCAGTCGTGAGGGCACAGATACGCAGTATTTT. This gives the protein CASSREGTDTQYF. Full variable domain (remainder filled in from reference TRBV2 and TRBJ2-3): EPEVTQTPSHQVTQMGQEVILRCVPISNHLYFYWYRQILGQKVEFLVSFYNNEISEKSEIFDDQFSVERPDGSNFTLKIRSTKLEDSAMYFCASSREGTDTQYFGPGTRLTVL.

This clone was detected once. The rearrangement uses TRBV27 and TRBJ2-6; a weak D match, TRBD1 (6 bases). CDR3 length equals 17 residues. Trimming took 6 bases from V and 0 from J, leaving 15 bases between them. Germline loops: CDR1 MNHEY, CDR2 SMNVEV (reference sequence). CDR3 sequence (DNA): TGTGCCAGCAGCCCGGGACACGGGCGCTCTGGGGCCAACGTCCTGACTTTC. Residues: CASSPGHGRSGANVLTF.

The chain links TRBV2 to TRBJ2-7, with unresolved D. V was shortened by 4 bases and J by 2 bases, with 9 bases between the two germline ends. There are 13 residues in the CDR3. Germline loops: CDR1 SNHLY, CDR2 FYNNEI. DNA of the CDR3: TGTGCCAGCAGTGTGGCGACACCCTACGAGCAGTACTTC. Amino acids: CASSVATPYEQYF.

CDR3 protein: CASSALPGRLGNTIYF. CDR3 nucleotide sequence: TGTGCCAGCAGCGCACTCCCAGGACGGCTTGGAAACACCATATATTTT. This chain joins TRBV9 and TRBJ1-3; D is undetermined. V was trimmed by 3 bases and J by 3 bases, leaving 16 bases between them. The CDR3 is 16 amino acids. CDR1 is SGDLS, CDR2 YYNGEE, per germline. The full variable domain, completed using reference TRBV9 and TRBJ1-3, is DSGVTQTPKHLITATGQRVTLRCSPRSGDLSVYWYQQSLDQGLQFLIQYYNGEERAKGNILERFSAQQFPDLHSELNLSSLELGDSALYFCASSALPGRLGNTIYFGEGSWLTVV.

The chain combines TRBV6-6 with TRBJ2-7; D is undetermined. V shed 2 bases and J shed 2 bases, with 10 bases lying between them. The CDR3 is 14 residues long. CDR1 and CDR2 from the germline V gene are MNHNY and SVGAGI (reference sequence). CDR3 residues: CASSYGNGPYEQYF. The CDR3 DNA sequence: TGTGCCAGCAGTTACGGGAACGGACCCTACGAGCAGTACTTC.

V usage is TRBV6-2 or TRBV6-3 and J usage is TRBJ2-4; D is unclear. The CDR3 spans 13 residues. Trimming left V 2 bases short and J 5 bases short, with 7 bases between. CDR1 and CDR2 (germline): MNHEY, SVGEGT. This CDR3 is CASSYGSENIQYF. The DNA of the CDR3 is TGTGCCAGCAGTTACGGCTCAGAAAACATTCAGTACTTC.